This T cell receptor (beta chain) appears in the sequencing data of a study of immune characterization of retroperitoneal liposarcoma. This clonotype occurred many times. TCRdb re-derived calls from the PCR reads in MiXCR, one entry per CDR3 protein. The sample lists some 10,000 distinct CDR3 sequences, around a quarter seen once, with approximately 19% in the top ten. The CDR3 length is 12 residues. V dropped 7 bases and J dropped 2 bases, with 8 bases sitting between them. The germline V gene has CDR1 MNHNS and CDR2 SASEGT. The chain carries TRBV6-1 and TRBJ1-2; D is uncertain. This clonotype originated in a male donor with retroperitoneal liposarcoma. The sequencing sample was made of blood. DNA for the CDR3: TGTGCCAGCATGACGGGGAACTATGGCTACACCTTC. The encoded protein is CASMTGNYGYTF.